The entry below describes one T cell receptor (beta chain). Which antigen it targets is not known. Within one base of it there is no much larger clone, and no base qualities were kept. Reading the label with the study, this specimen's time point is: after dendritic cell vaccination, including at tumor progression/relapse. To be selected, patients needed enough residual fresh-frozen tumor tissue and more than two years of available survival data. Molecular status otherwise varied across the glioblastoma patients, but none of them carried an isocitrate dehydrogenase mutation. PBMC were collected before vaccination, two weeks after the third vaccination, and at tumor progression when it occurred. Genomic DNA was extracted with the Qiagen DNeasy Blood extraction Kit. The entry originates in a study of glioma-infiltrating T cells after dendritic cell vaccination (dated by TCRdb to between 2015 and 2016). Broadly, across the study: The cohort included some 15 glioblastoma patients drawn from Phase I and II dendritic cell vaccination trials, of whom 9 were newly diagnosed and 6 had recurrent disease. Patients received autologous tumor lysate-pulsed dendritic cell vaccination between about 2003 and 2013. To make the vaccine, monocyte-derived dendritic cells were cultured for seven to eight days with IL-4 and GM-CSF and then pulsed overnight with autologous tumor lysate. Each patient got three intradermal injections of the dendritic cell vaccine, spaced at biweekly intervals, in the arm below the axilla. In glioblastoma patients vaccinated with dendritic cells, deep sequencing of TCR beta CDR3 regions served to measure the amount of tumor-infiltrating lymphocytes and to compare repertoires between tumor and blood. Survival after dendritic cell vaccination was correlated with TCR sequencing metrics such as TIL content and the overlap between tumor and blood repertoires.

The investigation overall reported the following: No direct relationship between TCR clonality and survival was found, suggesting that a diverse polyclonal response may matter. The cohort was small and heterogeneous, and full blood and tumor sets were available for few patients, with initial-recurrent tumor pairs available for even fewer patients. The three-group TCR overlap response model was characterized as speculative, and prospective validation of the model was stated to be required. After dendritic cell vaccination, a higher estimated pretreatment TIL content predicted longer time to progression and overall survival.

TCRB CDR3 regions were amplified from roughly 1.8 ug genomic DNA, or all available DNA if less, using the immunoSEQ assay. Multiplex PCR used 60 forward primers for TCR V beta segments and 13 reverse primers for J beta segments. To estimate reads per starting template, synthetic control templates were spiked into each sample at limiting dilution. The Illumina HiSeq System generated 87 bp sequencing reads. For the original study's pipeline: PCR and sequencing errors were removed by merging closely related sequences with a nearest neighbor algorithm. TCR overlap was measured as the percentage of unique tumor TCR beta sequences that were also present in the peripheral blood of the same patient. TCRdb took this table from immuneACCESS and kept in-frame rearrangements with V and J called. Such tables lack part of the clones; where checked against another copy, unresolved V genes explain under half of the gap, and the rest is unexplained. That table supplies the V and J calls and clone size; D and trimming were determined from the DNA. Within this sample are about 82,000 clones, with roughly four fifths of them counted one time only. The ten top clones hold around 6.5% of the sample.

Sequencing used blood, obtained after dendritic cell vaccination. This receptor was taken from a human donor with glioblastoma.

The DNA sequence is as follows: TGTGCCATCACTTTGGGGGCGAACACTGAAGCTTTCTTT. The resulting protein is CAITLGANTEAFF. This sequence uses TRBV10-3 and TRBJ1-1; a weak D assignment points to TRBD1 (6 bases agree). Based on the germline V gene, the CDR1 and CDR2 sequences are ENHRY and SYGVKD. The CDR3, from cysteine to phenylalanine, totals 13 residues. Only the CDR3 part of the read is kept: 39 bases, read in frame from the first base. Trimming costs V 7 bases and J 1 base, and their ends lie 10 bases apart.